This T cell receptor beta chain was captured in a study of blood T cell repertoires in COVID-19. For the study at large: The United States, Italy and Spain supplied acute and convalescent COVID-19 samples.

Seattle's enrolled individuals joined amid active infection and were then monitored longitudinally. The repertoire was sequenced with immunoSEQ multiplex PCR; TCRdb's copy has only in-frame clones and lacks some. The table has 170,000 or so clones, around 87% seen once. The germline V gene has CDR1 MDHEN and CDR2 SYDVKM. Germline trimming cut 5 bases from V and 4 bases from J; bases unmatched to any gene: 6. The CDR3 sequence is 14 residues long. This TCR was recovered from a man aged 60 to 75 with COVID-19, enrolled during active disease. The chain has TRBV28 and TRBJ1-2, with 8 bases that match TRBD1. Input material: peripheral blood. CDR3 DNA: TGTGCCAGCAGTCCTAATACAGGGGGCTATGGCTACACCTTC. Its protein product is CASSPNTGGYGYTF.